This T cell receptor (beta chain) came from a study of Graves' ophthalmopathy and Graves' hyperthyroidism (dated by TCRdb to 2016 to 2018). For context, the study as a whole: Peripheral blood was collected before any treatment was given, at the time of initial diagnosis. The study used signatures of the TCR beta repertoire to tell Graves' ophthalmopathy apart from Graves' hyperthyroidism and to predict which patients would progress to ophthalmopathy. In total, 135 blood samples were TCR-sequenced: some 40 ophthalmopathy, around 75 hyperthyroidism and approximately 17 hyperthyroidism-to-ophthalmopathy patients. To explore V-J signatures distinguishing ophthalmopathy from hyperthyroidism, a discovery set of around 100 patients (around 42 ophthalmopathy, 55 to 60 stable hyperthyroidism) was enrolled. The independent validation cohort included 18 hyperthyroidism patients plus 17 patients who later progressed from hyperthyroidism to ophthalmopathy. In roughly 6 hyperthyroidism patients, the T-cell repertoire of thyroid tissue was compared with the T-cell repertoire of blood. Following sample collection, hyperthyroidism patients were given methimazole at a starting dose of 30 mg daily, and ophthalmopathy patients were given high-dose intravenous methylprednisolone. The approximately 100 discovery patients were divided at random into training and test sets in a 7:3 ratio. Here is what the overall study found, with its caveats: No statistical method was used to predetermine the sample size, and group allocation was not hidden from the investigators. Among expanded thyroid clonotypes with frequency above 0.001, most also showed up in blood, which suggests that blood repertoires may reflect the thyroid immune response. In validation, the model predicted ophthalmopathy progression with over 60% sensitivity and approximately 72% specificity; 12 predicted patients were CT-confirmed with GO in a median of around 6 months. In cross-validation, the 13-signature model distinguished ophthalmopathy from stable hyperthyroidism with approximately 90% sensitivity and 81% to 82% specificity, while in the test set the corresponding values were roughly 80% and 75%.

TCR beta CDR3 regions were amplified from RNA transcripts for repertoire sequencing. The first round was an RT-PCR using HTBI primers with the Qiagen OneStep RT-PCR kit, and this first round was followed by a second-round multiplex PCR, then size selection and purification. Sequencing of the libraries was carried out on an Illumina HiSeq2000 in paired-end mode with 100 bp reads. On the authors' methods: Reads were processed with SOAPnuke, discarding reads with adapters, uncalled bases, mean Phred below 15, or no exact constant-primer or identifier match. High-quality paired reads were merged with COPE v1.2.5. Each unique nucleotide sequence was defined as a clonotype, and clonotypes were aligned to IMGT TRB V, D and J references with MiTCR v1.1. The analysis was limited to V-J combinations with a frequency above 0.0001, which together covered 99.2% of the repertoires. For each V-J combination, a TCR clonal expansion and chaos score was defined as F50 clonal expansion divided by the chaos observed in the TCRdist matrix. Welch's t-statistics and random forest were used to reduce features to approximately 13 V-J combinations, which were fed into a naive Bayes classifier. Thyroid-blood repertoire similarity was quantified with the Morisita-Horn index. TCRdb's own reprocessing of the public reads used fastp at Q25 and MiXCR and kept productive beta chains. For every CDR3 protein sequence, its rows merge into one entry that carries the most common genes and DNA. It is TCRdb's table, rather than the study itself, that gives the V and J calls and clone size. In this sample the table shows roughly 380,000 distinct CDR3 sequences, just over 15% of which occur a single time. The ten biggest clones cover roughly 7% of the sample.

Hyperthyroidism was considered stable if no progression to ophthalmopathy occurred within 18 months of follow-up. The hyperthyroidism patients were 18 to 65 years old and newly diagnosed, with a disease duration of less than 2 months. Anyone with other autoimmune diseases, uncontrolled infections, pregnancy or lactation was excluded from the study. Clinical symptoms, serum thyroxine, TRAb, thyroid ultrasound and orbital computed tomography were used for diagnosis. Ficoll-Paque density gradient centrifugation was used to isolate PBMCs from about 10 ml of fresh peripheral blood. Trizol reagent was used to extract the total RNA, and its quality was then checked on an Agilent 2100 Bioanalyzer. Taken from the germline V gene (reference sequence), the CDR1 and CDR2 loops are LNHNV and YYDKDF. V loses 1 base of germline sequence and J loses 4 bases, and the interval between the two ends is 16 bases. Counted from cysteine to phenylalanine, this CDR3 has 16 amino acids. Only the CDR3 portion is preserved as DNA: 48 bases, with reading frame beginning at the first base.

This clonotype was seen at least ten times. It has no known antigen specificity. The input lacks base qualities; no much larger clone sits a single base away. The chain employs TRBV15 and TRBJ1-2; no D gene can be assigned with confidence. This clonotype originated in a woman aged 18-29 years with stable Graves' hyperthyroidism. Donor details come from another sample of the same person, matched by shared clones. The sequencing input was peripheral blood. The CDR3 reads CATSRAGTRGSYGYTF. The sequence in DNA is TGTGCCACCAGCAGAGCGGGTACCAGAGGGAGCTATGGCTACACCTTC.